What follows is one TCR beta chain and its context. The data are from a study of technical replicates of blood from four donors. Germline values: CDR1 MNHEY, CDR2 SVGAGI. The CDR3 runs to 13 residues. Between the trimmed V and J ends, which lost 5 bases and 0 bases, there was a span of 6 bases. Repertoires were generated with immunoSEQ multiplex PCR, while TCRdb's copy carries only in-frame clones and drops some. The table has roughly 93,000 clones, 95% seen once. The receptor's source is a human donor in good health. V and J are TRBV6-5 and TRBJ2-3, with D unresolved. Material for sequencing was T cells isolated from PBMCs. This chain's CDR3 is CASSPPSTDTQYF. CDR3 bases: TGTGCCAGCAGTCCTCCGAGCACAGATACGCAGTATTTT.